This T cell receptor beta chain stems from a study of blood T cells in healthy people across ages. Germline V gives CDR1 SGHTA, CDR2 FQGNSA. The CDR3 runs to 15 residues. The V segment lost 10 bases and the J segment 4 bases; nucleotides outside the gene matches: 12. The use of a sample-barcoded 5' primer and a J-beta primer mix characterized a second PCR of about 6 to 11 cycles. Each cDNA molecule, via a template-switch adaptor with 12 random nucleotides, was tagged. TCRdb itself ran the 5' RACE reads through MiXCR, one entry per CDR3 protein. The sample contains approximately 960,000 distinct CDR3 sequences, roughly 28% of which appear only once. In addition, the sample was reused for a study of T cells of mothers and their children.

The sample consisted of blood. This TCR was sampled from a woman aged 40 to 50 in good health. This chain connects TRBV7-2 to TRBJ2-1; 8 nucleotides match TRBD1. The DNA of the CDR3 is TGTGCCACCTCCCCCCCAGGGGGCGCTTACAATGAGCAGTTCTTC. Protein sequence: CATSPPGGAYNEQFF.